Listed here are 24 T cell receptor beta chains from one sample, sequenced in a study of control samples from healthy donors and cancer patients. Profiled with immunoSEQ multiplex PCR; TCRdb holds only in-frame clones, not every one. The repertoire consists of 150,000 or so clones, with approximately 90% occurring once and the leading ten covering 12%. Source material: blood. Source of these receptors: a man aged 30 to 39 in good health.

Only one count was recorded for this clone. The chain uses TRBV6-5 and TRBJ2-7; 8 nucleotides line up with TRBD1. Trimming took 5 bases from V and 3 from J; bases not matched to a gene: 3. CDR1 and CDR2 from the germline V gene are MNHEY and SVGAGI. The CDR3 spans 13 residues. The chain's CDR3 is CASSRTGIYEQYF. In DNA form, the CDR3 reads TGTGCCAGCAGTAGGACAGGGATCTACGAGCAGTACTTC.

The chain uses TRBV6-1 and TRBJ1-2, with D possibly matching TRBD1 (5 bases). The germline gives CDR1 MNHNS, CDR2 SASEGT. This CDR3 region has 19 residues. V was pared by 1 base and J by 0 bases, with 21 bases between. CDR3 in DNA: TGTGCCAGCAGTGAAGGTTGGGGAGGGGCCTCACTTACTAACTATGGCTACACCTTC. This sequence encodes CASSEGWGGASLTNYGYTF.

The gene calls are TRBV27 and TRBJ1-4; maybe TRBD1 (5 bases). Trimming pared 5 bases from V and 6 bases from J, leaving 16 bases between. Germline assignment: CDR1 MNHEY and CDR2 SMNVEV (reference sequence). The length of the CDR3 is 15 residues. The CDR3 here is CASSPKSGTYEKLFF. The CDR3 nucleotides read TGTGCCAGCAGTCCGAAGTCAGGGACGTATGAAAAACTGTTTTTT. Using reference TRBV27 and TRBJ1-4 for the parts outside the CDR3, the full variable domain is EAQVTQNPRYLITVTGKKLTVTCSQNMNHEYMSWYRQDPGLGLRQIYYSMNVEVTDKGDVPEGYKVSRKEKRNFPLILESPSPNQTSLYFCASSPKSGTYEKLFFGSGTQLSVL.

The chain uses TRBV29-1 and TRBJ2-7; TRBD2 might be the D (5 bases). Germline V gene data show CDR1 as SQVTM and CDR2 as ANQGSEA. Trimming removed 7 bases at V and 1 base at J, with 17 bases between. This CDR3 comprises 14 residues. The CDR3 nucleotides read TGCAGCGCATCCAAGGCCGGGAAATCCTACGAGCAGTACTTC. This sequence encodes CSASKAGKSYEQYF.

The V call is TRBV19, the J call TRBJ2-3; the match to TRBD1 covers 8 bases. The V gene's germline CDR1 is LNHDA and CDR2 SQIVND (reference sequence). Losses at the gene ends were 4 bases for V and 5 bases for J; bases not matched to a gene: 11. CDR3 size: 16 residues. The CDR3, as DNA: TGTGCCAGTAGTAGGAGCGGACAGGGTTCGGGAGATACGCAGTATTTT. Protein sequence: CASSRSGQGSGDTQYF. The variable domain in full, completed from reference TRBV19 and TRBJ2-3, reads DGGITQSPKYLFRKEGQNVTLSCEQNLNHDAMYWYRQDPGQGLRLIYYSQIVNDFQKGDIAEGYSVSREKKESFPLTVTSAQKNPTAFYLCASSRSGQGSGDTQYFGPGTRLTVL.

V gene TRBV20-1 combines with J gene TRBJ1-2; tentatively, D is TRBD1 (5 bases). This CDR3 is 13 amino acids long. The V end was cut by 3 bases, the J end by 7 bases, with 15 bases between. Germline CDR1 and CDR2: DFQATT and SNEGSKA (reference sequence). The CDR3: CSASGAGGRGYTF. The CDR3 DNA reads as TGCAGTGCTAGTGGGGCAGGCGGGCGTGGCTACACCTTC.

The chain combines TRBV12-3 or TRBV12-4 with TRBJ1-1; D not resolved. V was clipped by 3 bases and J by 3 bases, with 8 bases between them. CDR3 length equals 13 residues. CDR3 residues: CASSFMEDTEAFF. The CDR3 DNA sequence: TGTGCCAGCAGTTTTATGGAAGACACTGAAGCTTTCTTT.

The table lists this clone with a few counts. The chain employs TRBV2 and TRBJ1-6; no clear D. The CDR3 contains 15 residues. Germline V CDR1 and CDR2: SNHLY, FYNNEI. V was trimmed by 2 bases and J by 6 bases, leaving 11 bases between them. Written as DNA, the CDR3 is TGTGCCAGCAGTGAATACTCACGAGCTAATTCACCCCTCCACTTT. It specifies CASSEYSRANSPLHF. The full variable domain, in which reference TRBV2 and TRBJ1-6 provide the parts outside the CDR3, is EPEVTQTPSHQVTQMGQEVILRCVPISNHLYFYWYRQILGQKVEFLVSFYNNEISEKSEIFDDQFSVERPDGSNFTLKIRSTKLEDSAMYFCASSEYSRANSPLHFGNGTRLTVT.

The genes are TRBV10-3 and TRBJ1-3; D unresolved. The germline CDR1 and CDR2 sequences are ENHRY and SYGVKD. The CDR3 is 14 amino acids. The V end was cut by 5 bases, the J end by 2 bases, with 10 bases between. CDR3 DNA: TGTGCCATCAGTTCCCTTGAGACTGGAAACACCATATATTTT. This codes for CAISSLETGNTIYF.

The rearrangement joins TRBV30 to TRBJ2-1; D may correspond to TRBD1 or TRBD2 (5 bases each). There are 11 residues in the CDR3. Trimming left V 3 bases short and J 11 bases short, with 11 bases between. CDR1 is GTSNPN and CDR2 is SVGIG in the germline V gene (reference sequence). DNA for the CDR3: TGTGCCTGGAGCCCGGGACCCCAGCAGTTCTTC. Translating gives CAWSPGPQQFF.

The V gene is TRBV14, the J gene TRBJ1-1; unclear D gene. V shed 0 bases and J shed 10 bases, with 12 bases lying between them. The CDR3 loop spans 13 amino acids. The germline V gene has CDR1 SGHDN and CDR2 FVKESK. CDR3 amino acids: CASSQDVGFGAFF. Here the CDR3 DNA reads TGTGCCAGCAGCCAAGATGTGGGGTTTGGAGCTTTCTTT.

The chain has TRBV5-4 and TRBJ2-6, with 10 bases matching TRBD1. V lost 1 base and J lost 4; bases outside the gene matches: 5. Germline CDR1 reads SGHNT; CDR2 reads YYREEE (reference sequence). The CDR3 sequence is 17 residues long. The CDR3 sequence: CASSLKTGGLGANVLTF. The CDR3 coding sequence is TGTGCCAGCAGCTTGAAGACAGGGGGCCTGGGGGCCAACGTCCTGACTTTC.

The chain employs TRBV2 and TRBJ2-5, with D hard to call. The CDR3 loop spans 14 amino acids. V dropped 1 base and J dropped 1 base, with 7 bases sitting between them. Per the germline V gene, CDR1 is SNHLY and CDR2 is FYNNEI. The CDR3 here is CASSEEVFQETQYF. CDR3 bases: TGTGCCAGCAGTGAAGAAGTCTTCCAAGAGACCCAGTACTTC.

This CDR3 reads CASSIGDRDLNTIYF. CDR3 sequence (DNA): TGCGCCAGCAGCATCGGGGACAGGGATCTAAACACCATATATTTT. The chain recombines TRBV5-1 with TRBJ1-3; 9 nucleotides align to TRBD1. This CDR3 comprises 15 residues. V lost 4 bases, J lost 6 bases, and 8 bases stayed unmatched. From germline, CDR1 is SGHRS and CDR2 YFSETQ.

DNA for the CDR3: TGTGCCAGCAGCTTAGACGTGTCGAGCTACGAGCAGTACTTC. This codes for CASSLDVSSYEQYF. The rearrangement uses TRBV7-2 and TRBJ2-7; D is unclear. Germline CDR1 SGHTA, CDR2 FQGNSA. V was pared by 1 base and J by 3 bases, with 10 bases between. This CDR3 comprises 14 residues.

V and J are TRBV14 and TRBJ1-4, with a weak D call TRBD1 (5 bases). With 0 bases removed from V and 11 bases from J, the gap between germline ends came to 19 bases. The CDR3 totals 16 residues. Per germline, CDR1 SGHDN and CDR2 FVKESK. CDR3 residues: CASSQDLPGLGGKLFF. DNA for the CDR3: TGTGCCAGCAGCCAAGATCTTCCGGGACTGGGCGGGAAACTGTTTTTT. Filled out from reference TRBV14 and TRBJ1-4, the complete variable domain reads EAGVTQFPSHSVIEKGQTVTLRCDPISGHDNLYWYRRVMGKEIKFLLHFVKESKQDESGMPNNRFLAERTGGTYSTLKVQPAELEDSGVYFCASSQDLPGLGGKLFFGSGTQLSVL.

The chain has TRBV5-1 and TRBJ2-3; D uncertain. Germline V gives CDR1 SGHRS, CDR2 YFSETQ. The CDR3 has 15 residues. With 6 bases removed from V and 0 bases from J, the gap between germline ends came to 14 bases. The DNA for the CDR3 is TGCGCCAGCACCCCCAATGGCCGGAGCACAGATACGCAGTATTTT. Amino acids: CASTPNGRSTDTQYF.

V usage is TRBV28 and J usage is TRBJ1-1; D uncertain. This CDR3 contains 12 residues. The germline gives CDR1 MDHEN, CDR2 SYDVKM. V shed 8 bases and J shed 0 bases, with 7 bases lying between them. The CDR3 sequence is CASGWMNTEAFF. Written as DNA, the CDR3 is TGTGCCAGCGGGTGGATGAACACTGAAGCTTTCTTT.

Within the sample, this clone is medium-sized. Other nucleotide sequences in the sample specify the same CDR3. The rearrangement joins TRBV19 to TRBJ1-5; D is ambiguous. CDR1 and CDR2 from the germline V gene are LNHDA and SQIVND (reference sequence). Trimming stripped 4 bases from V and 5 bases from J, with 6 bases between. The CDR3 contains 12 residues. The CDR3 here is CASSTNHQPQHF. CDR3 bases: TGTGCCAGTAGTACCAACCATCAGCCCCAGCATTTT.

The chain combines TRBV7-8 with TRBJ2-5; TRBD2 matches 7 bases. Losses at the gene ends were 5 bases for V and 3 bases for J; bases not matched to a gene: 6. In germline, CDR1 is SGHVS, CDR2 FQNEAQ. The length of the CDR3 is 14 residues. The CDR3 region is CASSPNLAEETQYF. CDR3 bases: TGTGCCAGCAGCCCCAACCTAGCGGAAGAGACCCAGTACTTC.

The table lists this clone with a count of one. The chain uses TRBV2 and TRBJ2-1; D is unclear. V was clipped by 5 bases and J by 0 bases, with 8 bases between them. The germline gives CDR1 SNHLY, CDR2 FYNNEI. The CDR3 runs to 14 residues. CDR3 protein: CASSPKSSYNEQFF. In DNA, the CDR3 is TGTGCCAGCAGTCCCAAGAGCTCCTACAATGAGCAGTTCTTC. The full variable domain, with the rest looked up from reference TRBV2 and TRBJ2-1, is EPEVTQTPSHQVTQMGQEVILRCVPISNHLYFYWYRQILGQKVEFLVSFYNNEISEKSEIFDDQFSVERPDGSNFTLKIRSTKLEDSAMYFCASSPKSSYNEQFFGPGTRLTVL.

The chain has TRBV14 and TRBJ1-6; 7 bases align to TRBD1. From germline, CDR1 is SGHDN and CDR2 FVKESK. Trimming took 1 base from V and 3 from J; bases not matched to a gene: 6. The CDR3 length is 17 residues. The CDR3 region is CASSQASGQIYNSPLHF. In DNA, the CDR3 is TGTGCCAGCAGCCAAGCATCGGGACAGATCTATAATTCACCCCTCCACTTT.

CDR3 in amino acids: CASSLAGGIGASYEQYF. In DNA form, the CDR3 reads TGCGCCAGCAGCTTGGCGGGAGGGATAGGCGCCTCCTACGAGCAGTACTTC. The chain carries TRBV5-1 and TRBJ2-7; 8 bases are a match to TRBD2. With 0 bases clipped from V and 0 bases from J, the junction kept 8 bases outside the gene matches. The CDR3 sequence is 17 residues long. Per germline, CDR1 SGHRS and CDR2 YFSETQ.

V usage is TRBV9 and J usage is TRBJ1-6, with TRBD1 matching 7 bases. The CDR3 extends over 17 amino acids. Unmatched junction bases numbered 10, after V lost 0 bases and J lost 7 bases. CDR1 is SGDLS and CDR2 is YYNGEE in the germline V gene. CDR3 residues: CASSVEGEDRPNSPLHF. CDR3 bases: TGTGCCAGCAGCGTAGAAGGGGAGGACAGGCCGAATTCACCCCTCCACTTT. Variable domain in full (rest from reference TRBV9 and TRBJ1-6): DSGVTQTPKHLITATGQRVTLRCSPRSGDLSVYWYQQSLDQGLQFLIQYYNGEERAKGNILERFSAQQFPDLHSELNLSSLELGDSALYFCASSVEGEDRPNSPLHFGNGTRLTVT.